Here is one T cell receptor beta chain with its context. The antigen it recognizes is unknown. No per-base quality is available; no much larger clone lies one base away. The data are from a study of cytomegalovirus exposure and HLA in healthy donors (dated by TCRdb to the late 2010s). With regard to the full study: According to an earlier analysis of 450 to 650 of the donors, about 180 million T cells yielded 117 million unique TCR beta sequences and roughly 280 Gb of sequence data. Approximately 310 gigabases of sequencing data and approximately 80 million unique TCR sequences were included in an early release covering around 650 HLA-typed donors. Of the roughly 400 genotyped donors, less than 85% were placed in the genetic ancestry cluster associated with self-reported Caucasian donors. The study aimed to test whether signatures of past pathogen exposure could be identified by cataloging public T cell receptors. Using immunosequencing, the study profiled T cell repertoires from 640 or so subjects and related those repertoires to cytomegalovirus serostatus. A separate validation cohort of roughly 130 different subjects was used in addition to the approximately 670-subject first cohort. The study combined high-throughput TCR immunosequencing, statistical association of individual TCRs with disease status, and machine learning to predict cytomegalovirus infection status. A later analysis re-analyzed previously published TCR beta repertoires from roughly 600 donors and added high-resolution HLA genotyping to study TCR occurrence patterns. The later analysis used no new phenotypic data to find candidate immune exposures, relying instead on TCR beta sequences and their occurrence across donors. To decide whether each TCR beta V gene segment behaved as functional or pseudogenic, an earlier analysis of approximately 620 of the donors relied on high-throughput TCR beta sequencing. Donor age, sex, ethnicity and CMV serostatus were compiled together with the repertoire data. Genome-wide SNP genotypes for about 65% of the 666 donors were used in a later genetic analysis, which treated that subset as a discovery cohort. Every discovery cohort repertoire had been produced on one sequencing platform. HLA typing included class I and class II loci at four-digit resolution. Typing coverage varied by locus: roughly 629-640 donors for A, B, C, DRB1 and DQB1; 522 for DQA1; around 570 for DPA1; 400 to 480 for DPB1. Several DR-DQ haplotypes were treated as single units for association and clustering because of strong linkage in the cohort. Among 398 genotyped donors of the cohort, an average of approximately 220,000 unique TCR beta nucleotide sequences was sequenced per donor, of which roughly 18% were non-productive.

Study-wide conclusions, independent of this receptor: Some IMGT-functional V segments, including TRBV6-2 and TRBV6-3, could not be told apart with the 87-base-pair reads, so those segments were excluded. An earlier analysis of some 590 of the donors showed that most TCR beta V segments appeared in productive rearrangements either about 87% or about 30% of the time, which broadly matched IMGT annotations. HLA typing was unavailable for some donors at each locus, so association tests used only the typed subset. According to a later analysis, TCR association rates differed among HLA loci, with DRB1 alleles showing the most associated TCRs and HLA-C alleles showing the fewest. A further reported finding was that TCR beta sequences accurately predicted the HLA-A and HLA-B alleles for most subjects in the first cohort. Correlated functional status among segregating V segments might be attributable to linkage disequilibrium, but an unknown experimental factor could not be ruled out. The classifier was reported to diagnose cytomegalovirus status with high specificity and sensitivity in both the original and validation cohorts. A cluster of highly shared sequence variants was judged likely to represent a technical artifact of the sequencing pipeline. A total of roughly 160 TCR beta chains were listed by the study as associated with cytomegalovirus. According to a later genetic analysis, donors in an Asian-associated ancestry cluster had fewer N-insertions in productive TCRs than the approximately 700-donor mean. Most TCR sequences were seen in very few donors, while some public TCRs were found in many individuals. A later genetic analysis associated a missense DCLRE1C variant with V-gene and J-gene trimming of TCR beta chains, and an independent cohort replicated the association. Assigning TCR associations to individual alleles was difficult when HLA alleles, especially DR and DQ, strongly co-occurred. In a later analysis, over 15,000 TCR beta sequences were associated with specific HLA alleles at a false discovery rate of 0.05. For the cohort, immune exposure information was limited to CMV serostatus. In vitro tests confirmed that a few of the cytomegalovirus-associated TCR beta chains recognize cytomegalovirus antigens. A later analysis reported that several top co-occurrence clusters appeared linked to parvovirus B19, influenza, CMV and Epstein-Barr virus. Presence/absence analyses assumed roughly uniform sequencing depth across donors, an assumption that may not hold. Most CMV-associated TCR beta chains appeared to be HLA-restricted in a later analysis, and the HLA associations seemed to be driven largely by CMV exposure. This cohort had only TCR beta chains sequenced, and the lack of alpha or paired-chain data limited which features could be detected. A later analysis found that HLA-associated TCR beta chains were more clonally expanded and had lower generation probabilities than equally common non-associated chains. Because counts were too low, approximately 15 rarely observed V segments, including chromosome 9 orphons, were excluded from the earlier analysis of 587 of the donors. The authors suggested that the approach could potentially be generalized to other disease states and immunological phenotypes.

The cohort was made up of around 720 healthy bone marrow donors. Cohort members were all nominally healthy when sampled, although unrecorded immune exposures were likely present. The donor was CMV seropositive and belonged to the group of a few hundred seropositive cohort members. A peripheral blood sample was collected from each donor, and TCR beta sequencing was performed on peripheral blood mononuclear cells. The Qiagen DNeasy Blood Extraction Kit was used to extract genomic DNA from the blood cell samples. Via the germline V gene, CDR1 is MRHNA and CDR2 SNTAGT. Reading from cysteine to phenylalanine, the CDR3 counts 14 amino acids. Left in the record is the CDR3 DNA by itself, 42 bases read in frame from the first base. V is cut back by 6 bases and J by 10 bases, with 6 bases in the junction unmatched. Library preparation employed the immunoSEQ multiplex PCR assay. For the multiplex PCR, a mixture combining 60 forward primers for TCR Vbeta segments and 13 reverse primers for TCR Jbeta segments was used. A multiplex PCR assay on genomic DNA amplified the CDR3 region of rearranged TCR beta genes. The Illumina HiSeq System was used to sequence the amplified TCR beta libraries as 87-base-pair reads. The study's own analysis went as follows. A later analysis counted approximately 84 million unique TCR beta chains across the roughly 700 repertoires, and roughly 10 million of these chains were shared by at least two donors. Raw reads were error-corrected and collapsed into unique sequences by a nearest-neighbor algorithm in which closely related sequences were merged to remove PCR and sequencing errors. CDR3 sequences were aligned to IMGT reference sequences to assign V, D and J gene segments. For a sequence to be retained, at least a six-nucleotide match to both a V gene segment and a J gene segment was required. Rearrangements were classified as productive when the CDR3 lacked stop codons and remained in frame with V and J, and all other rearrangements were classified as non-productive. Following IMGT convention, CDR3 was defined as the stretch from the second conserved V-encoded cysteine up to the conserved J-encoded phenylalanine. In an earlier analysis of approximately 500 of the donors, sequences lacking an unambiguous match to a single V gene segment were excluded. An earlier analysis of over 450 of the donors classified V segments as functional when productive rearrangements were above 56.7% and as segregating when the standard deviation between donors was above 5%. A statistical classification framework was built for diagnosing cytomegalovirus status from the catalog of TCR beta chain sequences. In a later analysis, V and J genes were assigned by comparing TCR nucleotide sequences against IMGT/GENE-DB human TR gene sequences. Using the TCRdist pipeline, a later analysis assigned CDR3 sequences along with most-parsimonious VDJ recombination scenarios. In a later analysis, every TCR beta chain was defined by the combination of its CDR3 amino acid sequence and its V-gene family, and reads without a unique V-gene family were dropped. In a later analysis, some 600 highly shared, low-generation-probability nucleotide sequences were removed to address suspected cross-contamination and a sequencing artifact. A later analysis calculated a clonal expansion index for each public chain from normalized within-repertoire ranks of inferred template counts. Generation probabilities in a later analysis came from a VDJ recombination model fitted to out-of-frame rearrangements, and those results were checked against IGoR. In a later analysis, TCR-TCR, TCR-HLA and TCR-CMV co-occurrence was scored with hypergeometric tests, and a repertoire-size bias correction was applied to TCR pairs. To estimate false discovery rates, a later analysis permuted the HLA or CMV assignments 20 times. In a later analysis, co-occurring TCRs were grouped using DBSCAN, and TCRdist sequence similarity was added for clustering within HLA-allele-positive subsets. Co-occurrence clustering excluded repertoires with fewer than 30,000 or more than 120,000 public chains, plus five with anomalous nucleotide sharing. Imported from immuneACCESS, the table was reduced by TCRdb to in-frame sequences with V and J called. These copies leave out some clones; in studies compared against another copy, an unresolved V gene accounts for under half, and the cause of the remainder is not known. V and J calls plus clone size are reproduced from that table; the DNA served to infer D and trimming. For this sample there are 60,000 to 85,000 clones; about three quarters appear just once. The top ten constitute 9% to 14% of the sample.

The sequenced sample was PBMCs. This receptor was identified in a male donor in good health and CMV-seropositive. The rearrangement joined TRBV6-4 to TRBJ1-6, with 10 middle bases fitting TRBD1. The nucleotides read TGTGCCAGCAGCCAGACAGGGGGCAGGTCACCCCTCCACTTT. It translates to CASSQTGGRSPLHF.